One and the same sample provided the 4 T cell receptor beta chains below, sequenced in a study of molecular identifiers for immune sequencing clone quantification. TCRdb re-called the PCR reads through MiXCR, storing one row per CDR3 protein. The profile shows about 630,000 distinct CDR3 sequences, around 25% of them singletons. The sequenced material came from naive CD8+ T cells from blood, with Jurkat cell RNA spiked in. The subset: FACS-sorted CD8+CD4-CCR7+CD45RA+ naive T cells. The source is a human donor in good health. Some libraries in this study had Jurkat cell RNA spiked in.

The J gene is TRBJ2-5, the V gene TRBV2; 10 bases agree with TRBD2. This CDR3 has 16 amino acids. The germline CDR1 and CDR2 sequences are SNHLY and FYNNEI. V shed 3 bases, J shed 3 bases, and the junction held 7 bases outside the gene matches. The CDR3 nucleotides read TGTGCCAGCAGTGATGTAGGTCTAGCGGGAGAAGAGACCCAGTACTTC. Its translation is CASSDVGLAGEETQYF.

This clonotype has a handful of counts. The chain recombines TRBV7-9 with TRBJ1-4; D gene unclear. The V gene lost 6 bases and the J gene lost 3 bases, with 14 bases spanning the gap. The CDR3 is 15 amino acids. Germline values: CDR1 SEHNR, CDR2 FQNEAQ (reference sequence). The chain's CDR3 is CASSDTLDPNEKLFF. The CDR3 DNA is TGTGCCAGCAGTGATACCTTGGACCCTAATGAAAAACTGTTTTTT. The whole variable domain, filled in from reference TRBV7-9 and TRBJ1-4, reads DTGVSQNPRHKITKRGQNVTFRCDPISEHNRLYWYRQTLGQGPEFLTYFQNEAQLEKSRLLSDRFSAERPKGSFSTLEIQRTEQGDSAMYLCASSDTLDPNEKLFFGSGTQLSVL.

This clonotype was seen many times. The genes are TRBV6-2 or TRBV6-3 and TRBJ2-7, with unresolved D. V was pared by 0 bases and J by 2 bases, with 8 bases between. The germline V gene has CDR1 MNHEY and CDR2 SVGEGT. The CDR3 contains 14 residues. The CDR3 reads CASSYSGETYEQYF. The DNA for the CDR3 is TGTGCCAGCAGTTACTCAGGTGAAACCTACGAGCAGTACTTC.

This clonotype was found a few times. The rearrangement uses TRBV7-3 and TRBJ1-3, with D perhaps matching TRBD1 (5 bases). The germline CDR1 and CDR2 sequences are SGHTA and FQGTGA. Trimming removed 5 bases from V and 0 bases from J, with 11 bases in between. The CDR3 totals 15 residues. In nucleotides, the CDR3 is TGTGCCAGCAGCCCACAGGCCGACTCTGGAAACACCATATATTTT. Protein product: CASSPQADSGNTIYF.